The 9 T cell receptor beta chains below were found in one sample sequenced in a study of cytomegalovirus exposure and HLA in healthy donors. The primer mix had 60 Vbeta and 13 Jbeta primers. Produced via immunoSEQ multiplex PCR; TCRdb's table is partial and in-frame only. The sample comprises roughly 120,000 clones, about 80% of which are singletons, and 7.7% rests with the top ten. The sequencing input was PBMCs. These receptors all come from a woman aged 45-65 years in good health and CMV-seropositive.

CDR3 DNA: TGCGCCAGCAGCTTGGCCCGGAGGTTAGAGCAGTTCTTC. Translating it yields CASSLARRLEQFF. The J gene is TRBJ2-1, the V gene TRBV5-1, with a possible D match to TRBD2 (5 bases). Germline V gene sequence: CDR1 SGHRS, CDR2 YFSETQ. The V end was cut by 0 bases, the J end by 10 bases, with 11 bases between. The CDR3 length is 13 residues.

This chain links TRBV4-1 with TRBJ1-1; weak D call: TRBD1 (5 bases). This CDR3 has 15 amino acids. Trimming took off 3 bases at V and 7 bases at J, with 18 bases between the two ends. The germline V gene encodes CDR1 MGHRA and CDR2 YSYEKL. CDR3 amino acids: CASSHITVGVGEAFF. The DNA of the CDR3 is TGCGCCAGCAGCCACATAACGGTAGGGGTGGGTGAAGCTTTCTTT.

The V call is TRBV7-2, the J call TRBJ2-3; 9 bases are shared with TRBD1. V was clipped by 5 bases and J by 1 base; unmatched bases: 7. Germline V gene lookup returns CDR1 SGHTA and CDR2 FQGNSA. The CDR3 length is 16 residues. CDR3 loop: CASSALTGGGTDTQYF. CDR3 sequence (DNA): TGTGCCAGCAGCGCCTTGACAGGGGGTGGCACAGATACGCAGTATTTT. Complete variable domain (other parts from reference TRBV7-2 and TRBJ2-3): GAGVSQSPSNKVTEKGKDVELRCDPISGHTALYWYRQSLGQGLEFLIYFQGNSAPDKSGLPSDRFSAERTGGSVSTLTIQRTQQEDSAVYLCASSALTGGGTDTQYFGPGTRLTVL.

The rearrangement uses TRBV5-1 and TRBJ2-5, with D possibly being TRBD1 (6 bases). Trimming removed 0 bases at V and 7 bases at J, with 19 bases between. The CDR3 is made up of 16 amino acids. The germline CDR1 and CDR2 sequences are SGHRS and YFSETQ. The chain's CDR3 is CASSLVGTRDVGTQYF. For the CDR3, the DNA is TGCGCCAGCAGCTTGGTTGGGACACGGGACGTGGGGACCCAGTACTTC.

CDR3 in amino acids: CASSRGAGDYYEQYF. In nucleotides, the CDR3 is TGCGCCAGCAGCCGCGGAGCAGGGGACTACTACGAGCAGTACTTC. J is TRBJ2-7 and V is TRBV5-1, with a weak D call TRBD2 (7 bases). Germline V gene lookup returns CDR1 SGHRS and CDR2 YFSETQ. V was pared by 4 bases and J by 3 bases, with 17 bases between. The CDR3 has 15 residues.

The chain uses TRBV7-6 and TRBJ2-3, with D uncertain. The length of the CDR3 is 15 residues. V was clipped by 6 bases and J by 1 base, with 14 bases between them. In germline, CDR1 is SGHVS, CDR2 FNYEAQ. Here the CDR3 DNA reads TGTGCCAGCAGTCAAGACTGGCTTGGCACAGATACGCAGTATTTT. The encoded protein is CASSQDWLGTDTQYF.

With regard to this clone: The junction does not match germline at one end; this may be a read error. V usage is TRBV6-5 and J usage is TRBJ2-4; the D gene is possibly TRBD2 (5 bases). Per germline, CDR1 MNHEY and CDR2 SVGAGI. This CDR3 comprises 14 residues. CDR3 in amino acids: CASSEGRSTNSQYF. CDR3 nucleotides: TGTGCCAGCAGCGAGGGCCGTTCCACAAACAGTCAGTACTTC.

The J gene is TRBJ2-1, the V gene TRBV5-1, with 8 bases fitting TRBD1. Germline V gives CDR1 SGHRS, CDR2 YFSETQ. The J segment lost 0 bases and the V segment lost 5 bases, leaving 4 bases of the junction unmatched. The CDR3 contains 15 residues. The CDR3 region has the DNA TGCGCCAGCAGGACCACAGGGGGCTCCTACAATGAGCAGTTCTTC. It codes for CASRTTGGSYNEQFF.

To note about this clone: Sequence at one end of the junction differs from germline and may be a read error. V gene TRBV7-9 combines with J gene TRBJ2-1; TRBD2 aligns across 14 bases. Germline CDR1 and CDR2: SEHNR and FQNEAQ (reference sequence). This CDR3 region has 19 residues. CDR3 bases: TGTTCCAGCAGCCTTCGACTAGCGGGAGGGCCAATTTCCTACAATGAGCAGTTCTTC. Its translation is CSSSLRLAGGPISYNEQFF.